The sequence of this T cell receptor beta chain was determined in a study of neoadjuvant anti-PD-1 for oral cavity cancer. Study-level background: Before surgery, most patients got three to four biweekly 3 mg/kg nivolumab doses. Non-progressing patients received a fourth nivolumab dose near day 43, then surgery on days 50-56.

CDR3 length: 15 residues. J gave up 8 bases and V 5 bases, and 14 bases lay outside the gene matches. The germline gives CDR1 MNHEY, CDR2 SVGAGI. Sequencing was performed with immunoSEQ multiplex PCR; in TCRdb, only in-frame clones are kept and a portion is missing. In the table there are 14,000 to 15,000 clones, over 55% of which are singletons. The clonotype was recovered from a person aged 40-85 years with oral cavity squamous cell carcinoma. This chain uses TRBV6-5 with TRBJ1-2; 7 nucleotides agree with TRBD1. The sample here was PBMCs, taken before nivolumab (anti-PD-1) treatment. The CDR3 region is CASSQPGTAGGGYTF. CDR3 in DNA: TGTGCCAGCAGTCAACCCGGGACAGCGGGAGGGGGCTACACCTTC.